This TCR beta chain appears in the sequencing data of a study of post-analysis software for immune sequencing data. Concerning this clonotype: Its antigen is unidentified. No DNA is shown, since the ends of the CDR3 on it are uncertain; the CDR3 is the one TCRdb lists.

Inclusive of both ends, the CDR3 amounts to 18 amino acids. Prepared TCR beta cDNA libraries contained unique molecular identifiers. The authors obtained roughly 500,000 cDNA molecules from roughly 1 to 10 million T cells. From the PCR reads, TCRdb called clonotypes with MiXCR, one entry per CDR3 protein. The table includes about 820,000 distinct CDR3 sequences, about 57% detected once. Overall study results and limits: Patients used roughly five TRBV segments, including TRBV5-6, TRBV5-1 and TRBV20-1, more often than controls.

This TCR derives from a girl aged 5-17 years with multiple sclerosis. Sequencing used blood. The rearrangement joins TRBV21-1 to TRBJ2-4; the DNA was not used to check the table's D call, TRBD1. TRBV21-1 represents a pseudogene. The CDR3 region is CASSKGHRVGQGAYEQYF.